The 2 T cell receptor beta chains below were found in one sample sequenced in a study of T cells in localized non-small cell lung cancer. The protocol was immunoSEQ multiplex PCR, while the TCRdb copy is restricted to in-frame clones and leaves out a portion. The table lists approximately 2,500 clones, around 20% of them singletons. Sample: lung tumor tissue, taken before any cancer treatment. These receptor sequences come from a male donor aged 60 or over with stage III squamous cell lung carcinoma.

This clone was seen only a few times. The gene calls are TRBV1 and TRBJ2-1. TRBV1 is flagged as a pseudogene. CDR3 length: 16 residues. For the CDR3, the DNA is TGCGCCAGCAGCCCGGGACGGTCGAGCTCCTACAATGAGCAGTTCTTC. This encodes CASSPGRSSSYNEQFF.

V usage is TRBV11-3 and J usage is TRBJ2-2, with TRBD1 identical over 10 bases. Germline CDR1 is SGHNT and CDR2 is YENEEA. This CDR3 has 16 amino acids. J lost 7 bases, V lost 3 bases, and 8 bases had no gene match. CDR3 bases: TGTGCCAGCAGCTTGGGACAGGGGTATGCGGTCGGGGAGCTGTTTTTT. As protein: CASSLGQGYAVGELFF.